This TCR beta chain was identified during a study of shared clonotypes between healthy human individuals. Study findings and constraints: Estimated clonotype richness was generally higher in naive than memory subsets.

Notes on this clone: Its antigen is unidentified.

The CDR3 covers 15 residues. Per germline, CDR1 SGHRS and CDR2 YFSETQ. V shed 4 bases and J shed 2 bases, with 16 bases lying between them. When replicate PCRs were run on sorted subsets, they used around 0.2 ug DNA, 30,000 to 35,000 T cell genomes. Libraries were prepared by immunoSEQ multiplex PCR; TCRdb keeps only in-frame clonotypes and omits some of them. The profile shows 950,000 to 1,200,000 clones, roughly 80% of them singletons. The receptor was isolated from a man aged 18 to 29 in good health. Some clones in this sample may be carry-over from other donors' samples. The sample comprised memory CD4+ T cells from PBMCs. Subset: CD45RA-negative fraction. This chain uses TRBV5-1 with TRBJ2-7; no definite D call. The CDR3 coding sequence is TGCGCCAGCAGCCGGGTTCCCGGAAGTACCTACGAGCAGTACTTC. Residues: CASSRVPGSTYEQYF.